This TCR beta chain came from a study of T-cell memory formation after mild COVID-19. Overall study context: Largely donor-specific TCR clusters were found.

TCRdb independently ran MiXCR on the 5' RACE reads; one entry per CDR3 protein. The sample has about 170,000 distinct CDR3 sequences, 13% seen once. This clonotype has at least ten counts. CDR3 size: 11 residues. Germline CDR1 reads DFQATT; CDR2 reads SNEGSKA (reference sequence). Trimming left V 5 bases short and J 3 bases short, with 7 bases between. The genes are TRBV20-1 and TRBJ1-1; D possibly corresponds to TRBD1 (5 bases). Sequences were obtained from PBMCs or a T cell subset sorted from them (not recorded which). The TCR was taken from a man younger than 35 who had mild COVID-19 (a few samples of this study predate the infection). Cell type and time point are not known. The CDR3 DNA reads TGCAGTGCTCCGGGGGACACTGAAGCTTTCTTT. Protein sequence: CSAPGDTEAFF.